The sequence of this T cell receptor (beta chain) was determined in a study of cytomegalovirus exposure and HLA in healthy donors. Overall study results and limits: Donor immune exposure was known only as CMV serostatus.

The PCR ran on 60 Vbeta and 13 Jbeta primers. Assay used: immunoSEQ multiplex PCR; TCRdb lists only in-frame clones, some missing. The table lists some 84,000 clones, roughly 78% of them singletons. This clone was picked up one time. Its antigen is unidentified. Sequenced material: PBMCs. This TCR was sampled from a male donor in good health and CMV-seropositive.

DNA for the CDR3: TGTGCCAGCATGTTGGACAGGGGGTCGGGTGGCTACACCTTC. This encodes CASMLDRGSGGYTF. The chain joins TRBV6-1 to TRBJ1-2, with 10 bases matching TRBD1. Looked up from germline, CDR1 is MNHNS and CDR2 is SASEGT. The CDR3 has 14 amino acids. V trimming: 7 bases; J trimming: 7 bases; junction bases outside the gene matches: 9.